This T cell receptor beta chain was recovered during a study of OX40 agonist ivuxolimab in advanced cancers. Study overall: Patients were roughly 87% male with ages about 20 to 79, mean 60. Notes on the study in general: Expanded peripheral T cells had an undetermined antigen specificity.

The germline V and J ends were trimmed by 3 bases and 7 bases, with 10 bases remaining between them. The CDR3 sequence is 12 residues long. Clones were read by immunoSEQ multiplex PCR, and TCRdb kept only the in-frame ones, dropping some. This sample yields some 45,000 clones, of which roughly 82% are seen a single time; less than 2.5% belongs to the top ten. With regard to this clone: What it recognizes is unknown.

Sequenced here: CD4+ or CD8+ T cells sorted from blood, sampled in a trial of the OX40 agonist ivuxolimab. The chain joins TRBV23-1 to TRBJ2-7; D is undetermined. TRBV23-1 falls under the ORF class, with uncertain function. The clonotype comes from an adult with an advanced solid tumor such as melanoma, head and neck, liver or kidney cancer. The CDR3 sequence: CASSHRPFEQYF. The CDR3 DNA is TGCGCCAGCAGTCATCGACCGTTTGAGCAGTACTTC.